The sequence of this T cell receptor (beta chain) was determined in a study of blood T cells in healthy people across ages. Study results and caveats: Comparison with aged donors showed that long-lived donors had more naive CD4+ cells and higher diversity.

Next came a second PCR, run for about 7 to 12 cycles, which used a sample-barcoded 5' primer along with a J-beta primer mix. TCRdb fed the 5' RACE reads into MiXCR, producing one record per CDR3 protein. The repertoire holds 1.5 million to 2 million distinct CDR3 sequences, with roughly 32% as singletons. A word on this clonotype: What it binds is not known.

Germline CDR1 MNHNS, CDR2 SASEGT. The CDR3 covers 12 residues. The sample consisted of blood. This rearrangement joins TRBV6-1 to TRBJ1-1, with D perhaps matching TRBD1 (5 bases). This receptor was identified in a woman aged 25-40 years in good health. The CDR3 DNA is TGTGTAACGCTGGGGGGAATGACTGAAGCTTTCTTT. Translation: CVTLGGMTEAFF.